This TCR beta chain was obtained from a study of technical replicates of blood from a handful of donors. From germline, CDR1 is MGHRA and CDR2 YSYEKL. The CDR3 spans 17 residues. Trimming removed 0 bases from V and 4 bases from J, with 16 bases in between. Using immunoSEQ multiplex PCR, the repertoire was profiled, and TCRdb retains in-frame clones only, with some absent. The sample lists more than 70,000 clones; over 80% were seen once. The chain joins TRBV4-1 to TRBJ2-1; D is perhaps TRBD2 (6 bases). Sequenced sample: T cells isolated from PBMCs. The origin of this receptor is a human donor in good health. The CDR3 DNA reads as TGCGCCAGCAGCCAAGACGCGGCGGGGTTACTTTACAATGAGCAGTTCTTC. This codes for CASSQDAAGLLYNEQFF.